This is a list of T cell receptor beta chains from one sample in a study of blood T cell repertoires in COVID-19. Clones were read by immunoSEQ multiplex PCR, and TCRdb kept only the in-frame ones, dropping some. The repertoire holds approximately 70,000 clones, with 82% as singletons. Sequenced material: peripheral blood. These receptor sequences come from a human donor in a cohort sampled during active COVID-19. CDR3s include the opening cysteine and the closing phenylalanine or tryptophan. Fields, in order: J gene, D gene, clone size, V gene, CDR3 protein, CDR3 DNA. The D gene is left open where the match is weak. For some rows the clone size is stated as once, few or many, or as a class when expanded; others skip it.

J: TRBJ1-2; D: -; size: -; V: TRBV4-2; CDR3: CASSQARPSNYGYTF; DNA: TGTGCCAGCAGCCAAGCGCGGCCATCTAACTATGGCTACACCTTC
J: TRBJ2-5; D: -; size: -; V: TRBV4-3; CDR3: CASSQDWGLGGQTQYF; DNA: TGCGCCAGCAGCCAAGATTGGGGCCTGGGGGGTCAGACCCAGTACTTC
J: TRBJ1-6; D: TRBD1; size: -; V: TRBV10-2; CDR3: CASRRTGGSPNSPLHF; DNA: TGCGCCAGCAGGCGGACAGGGGGCTCTCCTAATTCACCCCTCCACTTT
J: TRBJ2-7; D: TRBD2; size: once; V: TRBV10-3; CDR3: CAVREGLTYEQYF; DNA: TGTGCCGTACGGGAGGGGCTAACCTACGAGCAGTACTTC
J: TRBJ1-1; D: TRBD1; size: -; V: TRBV10-2; CDR3: CASGDRSNTEAFF; DNA: TGCGCCAGCGGGGACAGATCGAACACTGAAGCTTTCTTT
J: TRBJ2-7; D: -; size: -; V: TRBV29-1; CDR3: CSVEGEGLSGYEQYF; DNA: TGCAGCGTTGAAGGAGAAGGACTCTCAGGCTACGAGCAGTACTTC
J: TRBJ1-2; D: -; size: few; V: TRBV7-9; CDR3: CASSFTPGGYTF; DNA: TGTGCCAGCAGCTTTACTCCAGGCGGCTACACCTTC
J: TRBJ2-1; D: TRBD1; size: once; V: TRBV27; CDR3: CASSSQGASYNEQFF; DNA: TGTGCCAGCAGTTCGCAGGGGGCCTCCTACAATGAGCAGTTCTTC
J: TRBJ1-4; D: -; size: -; V: TRBV29-1; CDR3: CSGTEATNEKLFF; DNA: TGCAGCGGGACAGAGGCAACTAATGAAAAACTGTTTTTT
J: TRBJ1-1; D: -; size: -; V: TRBV5-1; CDR3: CASSQIPTGNTEAFF; DNA: TGCGCCAGCAGCCAAATCCCGACAGGGAACACTGAAGCTTTCTTT
J: TRBJ2-5; D: -; size: -; V: TRBV3-1/TRBV3-2; CDR3: CASSQDVGGHETQYF; DNA: TGTGCCAGCAGCCAAGACGTGGGGGGGCACGAGACCCAGTACTTC
J: TRBJ2-3; D: TRBD2; size: -; V: TRBV2; CDR3: CASGGLAGYTDTQYF; DNA: TGTGCCAGCGGGGGACTAGCGGGGTACACAGATACGCAGTATTTT
J: TRBJ1-4; D: -; size: once; V: TRBV11-2; CDR3: CASSPGFSRGEKLFF; DNA: TGTGCCAGCAGCCCCGGATTCAGTCGCGGGGAAAAACTGTTTTTT
J: TRBJ1-5; D: -; size: -; V: TRBV18; CDR3: CASSPIGRDRGNQPQHF; DNA: TGTGCCAGCTCCCCAATCGGCAGGGATAGGGGCAATCAGCCCCAGCATTTT
J: TRBJ1-6; D: TRBD1; size: -; V: TRBV14; CDR3: CASSQGQGTMTPLHF; DNA: TGTGCCAGCAGCCAGGGACAGGGAACGATGACACCCCTCCACTTT
J: TRBJ1-2; D: -; size: -; V: TRBV7-8; CDR3: CASSSTLIRGGYTF; DNA: TGTGCCAGCAGCTCGACCCTCATCCGCGGGGGCTACACCTTC
J: TRBJ1-1; D: -; size: -; V: TRBV5-6; CDR3: CASSLDPKSGGGGTEAFF; DNA: TGTGCCAGCAGCTTGGACCCCAAATCGGGAGGGGGAGGGACTGAAGCTTTCTTT
J: TRBJ2-3; D: TRBD1; size: -; V: TRBV5-1; CDR3: CASSLEGSGQGMTYYTDTQYF; DNA: TGCGCCAGCAGCTTGGAAGGCTCGGGACAGGGAATGACCTACTACACAGATACGCAGTATTTT
J: TRBJ2-1; D: -; size: -; V: TRBV30; CDR3: CAWSVLWSNEQFF; DNA: TGTGCCTGGAGTGTACTTTGGAGCAATGAGCAGTTCTTC
J: TRBJ2-1; D: TRBD2; size: -; V: TRBV19; CDR3: CASSIRQAGAPAEKQFF; DNA: TGTGCCAGTAGTATACGACAAGCGGGGGCCCCTGCCGAAAAGCAGTTCTTC
J: TRBJ2-3; D: TRBD2; size: -; V: TRBV5-1; CDR3: CASSAGLAGGSVDTQYF; DNA: TGCGCCAGCAGCGCGGGACTAGCGGGGGGAAGTGTTGATACGCAGTATTTT
J: TRBJ1-2; D: TRBD1; size: -; V: TRBV5-1; CDR3: CASSSTGTANYGYTF; DNA: TGCGCCAGCAGCTCCACCGGGACAGCTAACTATGGCTACACCTTC
J: TRBJ2-5; D: TRBD2; size: -; V: TRBV5-4; CDR3: CASSFRAGGRQETQYF; DNA: TGTGCCAGCAGCTTTAGGGCGGGGGGGCGGCAAGAGACCCAGTACTTC
J: TRBJ2-5; D: TRBD2; size: -; V: TRBV18; CDR3: CASRQGLAGETQYF; DNA: TGTGCCAGCAGACAGGGACTAGCGGGCGAGACCCAGTACTTC
J: TRBJ1-5; D: TRBD1; size: -; V: TRBV4-3; CDR3: CASSKDRDQPQHF; DNA: TGCGCCAGCAGCAAGGACAGGGACCAGCCCCAGCATTTT
J: TRBJ2-7; D: -; size: -; V: TRBV27; CDR3: CASMKRTAPDEQYF; DNA: TGTGCCAGCATGAAGCGGACAGCTCCCGACGAGCAGTACTTC
J: TRBJ1-4; D: -; size: -; V: TRBV5-6; CDR3: CASSLAGDGLNEKLFF; DNA: TGTGCCAGCAGCTTGGCAGGAGACGGACTTAATGAAAAACTGTTTTTT
J: TRBJ2-7; D: -; size: -; V: TRBV7-8; CDR3: CASSLTSFYEQYF; DNA: TGTGCCAGCAGCTTGACAAGTTTTTACGAGCAGTACTTC
J: TRBJ1-1; D: TRBD1; size: -; V: TRBV4-2; CDR3: CASSPLFARQGNTEAFF; DNA: TGTGCCAGCAGCCCCCTTTTCGCCCGACAGGGCAACACTGAAGCTTTCTTT
J: TRBJ2-7; D: TRBD1; size: once; V: TRBV3-1/TRBV3-2; CDR3: CASSAPGQATEQYF; DNA: TGTGCCAGCAGCGCCCCGGGACAGGCCACGGAGCAGTACTTC
J: TRBJ1-5; D: TRBD1; size: -; V: TRBV15; CDR3: CATSEGQGAGQPQHF; DNA: TGTGCCACCAGCGAGGGACAGGGGGCCGGTCAGCCCCAGCATTTT
J: TRBJ1-5; D: -; size: -; V: TRBV3-1/TRBV3-2; CDR3: CASSQDTQGWQPQHF; DNA: TGTGCCAGCAGCCAAGATACCCAGGGCTGGCAGCCCCAGCATTTT
J: TRBJ2-3; D: -; size: -; V: TRBV12-3/TRBV12-4; CDR3: CASSNRVTDTQYF; DNA: TGTGCCAGCAGCAACAGGGTGACAGATACGCAGTATTTT
J: TRBJ2-3; D: -; size: -; V: TRBV4-3; CDR3: CASSQNSPITSADTQYF; DNA: TGCGCCAGCAGCCAGAACTCCCCCATTACTAGTGCAGATACGCAGTATTTT
J: TRBJ1-5; D: -; size: -; V: TRBV4-1; CDR3: CASSQSSTRGSNQPQHF; DNA: TGCGCCAGCAGCCAATCCTCAACGAGGGGGAGCAATCAGCCCCAGCATTTT
J: TRBJ2-7; D: -; size: -; V: TRBV5-1; CDR3: CASSRRMGPSEQYF; DNA: TGCGCCAGCAGCCGCCGAATGGGGCCGAGTGAGCAGTACTTC
J: TRBJ1-1; D: -; size: few; V: TRBV29-1; CDR3: CSVAQLSTEAFF; DNA: TGCAGCGTTGCACAGCTCAGCACTGAAGCTTTCTTT
J: TRBJ2-6; D: -; size: -; V: TRBV5-4; CDR3: CASSPGHSNPPGANVLTF; DNA: TGTGCCAGCAGCCCGGGACACAGCAATCCTCCTGGGGCCAACGTCCTGACTTTC
J: TRBJ1-2; D: -; size: -; V: TRBV7-2; CDR3: CASTQDSYGYTF; DNA: TGTGCCAGCACCCAGGACAGCTATGGCTACACCTTC
J: TRBJ2-7; D: -; size: -; V: TRBV24-1; CDR3: CATSTYRVGGHEQYF; DNA: TGTGCCACCAGTACTTATAGGGTCGGAGGGCACGAGCAGTACTTC
J: TRBJ1-2; D: -; size: -; V: TRBV6-2/TRBV6-3; CDR3: CASSLGGDGYTF; DNA: TGTGCCAGCAGTTTGGGGGGGGATGGCTACACCTTC
J: TRBJ2-5; D: -; size: -; V: TRBV7-6; CDR3: CASSFTVIETQYF; DNA: TGTGCCAGCAGCTTTACGGTAATCGAGACCCAGTACTTC
J: TRBJ1-5; D: -; size: -; V: TRBV30; CDR3: CAWSVPGGWGNQPQHF; DNA: TGTGCCTGGAGTGTACCGGGGGGATGGGGCAATCAGCCCCAGCATTTT
J: TRBJ1-2; D: TRBD1; size: -; V: TRBV30; CDR3: CAAHQGEDYGYTF; DNA: TGTGCCGCACACCAGGGGGAGGACTATGGCTACACCTTC
J: TRBJ2-1; D: -; size: -; V: TRBV18; CDR3: CASSRPPAQSSNEQFF; DNA: TGTGCCAGCTCACGACCCCCCGCACAGTCCTCCAATGAGCAGTTCTTC
J: TRBJ1-2; D: -; size: -; V: TRBV19; CDR3: CASSMISSVYGYTF; DNA: TGTGCCAGTAGTATGATTAGTTCGGTCTATGGCTACACCTTC
J: TRBJ2-1; D: -; size: -; V: TRBV5-1; CDR3: CASSLQRAASYNEQFF; DNA: TGCGCCAGCAGCTTGCAACGAGCGGCCTCCTACAATGAGCAGTTCTTC
J: TRBJ2-1; D: TRBD1; size: -; V: TRBV6-5; CDR3: CASSSGTGIRQFF; DNA: TGTGCCAGCAGTTCCGGGACAGGTATTAGGCAGTTCTTC